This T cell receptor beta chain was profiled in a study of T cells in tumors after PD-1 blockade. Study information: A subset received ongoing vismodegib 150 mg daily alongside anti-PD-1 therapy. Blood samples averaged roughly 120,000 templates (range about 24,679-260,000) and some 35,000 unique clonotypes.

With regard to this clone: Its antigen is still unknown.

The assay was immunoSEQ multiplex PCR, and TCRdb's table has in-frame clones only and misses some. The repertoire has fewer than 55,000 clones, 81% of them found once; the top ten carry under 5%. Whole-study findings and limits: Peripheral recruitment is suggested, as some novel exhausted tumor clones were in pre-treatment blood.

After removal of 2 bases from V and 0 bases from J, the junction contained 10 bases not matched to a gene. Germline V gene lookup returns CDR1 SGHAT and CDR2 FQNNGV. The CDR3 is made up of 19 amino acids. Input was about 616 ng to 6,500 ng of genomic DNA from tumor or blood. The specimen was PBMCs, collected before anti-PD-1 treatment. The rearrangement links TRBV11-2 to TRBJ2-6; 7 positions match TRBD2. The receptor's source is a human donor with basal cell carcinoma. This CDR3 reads CASSLTLGGEISGANVLTF. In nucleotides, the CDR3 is TGTGCCAGCAGCTTAACTCTGGGGGGGGAGATCTCTGGGGCCAACGTCCTGACTTTC.